This is a list of T cell receptor beta chains from one sample in a study of cytomegalovirus exposure and HLA in healthy donors. TCRdb's table, derived via immunoSEQ multiplex PCR, lists solely in-frame clones and lacks some. This sample has some 100,000 clones; 75% to 80% occur once, and the top ten carry around 10%. Specimen: PBMCs. These receptors all come from a woman aged 40 to 50 in good health and CMV-seropositive. CDR3s leave out the opening cysteine and the closing phenylalanine or tryptophan.

V gene,CDR3 protein
TRBV5-1,ASSLDGQGNTEAF
TRBV4-2,ASSGGQVSSYEQY
TRBV5-1,ASSPSGTENQPQH
TRBV5-6,ASSLNRFTGSSQPQH
TRBV7-2,ASSVLGSGQETQY
TRBV19,ASSITVQETQY
TRBV19,ASSPLGNEQF
TRBV21-1,ASSSLGGEAF
TRBV5-4,ASTPGTSGSGELF
TRBV2,ASSESVVGGELF
TRBV2,ASIGGGVYGYT
TRBV6-5,ASSYSRTGSHEQY
TRBV20-1,SARGGETQY
TRBV6-5,ASSTRRTANYGYT
TRBV6-6,ASRETRDQPQH
TRBV7-3,ASSLFWDRGTGRGNQPQH
TRBV5-1,ASSLGDRGHSEAF
TRBV5-1,ASSFQTGGTGELF
TRBV30,AWRKLAGGSVGTDTQY
TRBV10-3,AISESKPGTYNSPLH
TRBV6-5,ASSYGGPNGEAF
TRBV4-1,ASREPGQGLGKLF
TRBV12-5,ASGLAGYQPQH
TRBV6-5,ASSEGESTEAF
TRBV29-1,SVEDLRRGGYT
TRBV7-9,AIDFLGWQGSSYEQY
TRBV7-2,ASSLVTQGGNTIY
TRBV9,ASSGGQGSYEQY
TRBV14,ASSQGLGNSPLH
TRBV27,ASSLGAWNTEAF
TRBV5-4,ASSLRGVVSGAF
TRBV4-2,ASSRPRESTDTQY
TRBV12-2,ASPIGARTGGAGQY
TRBV10-3,AISPGPSHQETQY
TRBV7-9,ASSLAPGANTGELF
TRBV5-1,ASSFGTGEAKNIQY
TRBV6-5,ATKRAAGNTIY
TRBV2,ASRDSSYEQY
TRBV7-9,ASSPLDRLVSGANVLT
TRBV27,ASSLRTSGDSTDTQY
TRBV10-3,AISDLDYGYT
TRBV6-1,ASTPSGWGGYT
TRBV28,ASSFMLVRTGGDYGYT
TRBV5-6,ASSSPGQGTYNEQF
TRBV9,ASSVNPTGGGNEQF
TRBV2,ASRPNSPAEAF
TRBV5-1,ASSYIPRTRGTTDTQY
TRBV6-6,ASRDTGTIGYGYT
TRBV7-9,ASIRTSVYNEQF
TRBV6-1,ASSERRGVNTGELF
TRBV2,ASSGTGGINPIEGNQPQH
TRBV19,ASSIDRAEAF
TRBV5-1,ASSSPLLAGTPSYEQY
TRBV5-6,ASGRLAGGLSNEQF
TRBV2,ASRTGLGRSPLH